This TCR beta chain was retrieved from a study of T cell clonality in common variable immunodeficiency. Study-wide findings and caveats: Links between repertoire features and CVID complications were heterogeneity-limited. Shared TCRbeta clones were fewer between CVID subjects than controls.

CVID and control samples used equivalent genomic DNA input. TCRdb's copy holds only in-frame clones and misses some; the assay was immunoSEQ multiplex PCR. This sample carries more than 55,000 clones, none of them present only once. This clone was observed many times. Its cognate antigen is unknown. Sequenced sample: peripheral blood mononuclear cells. This receptor was taken from a person between 18 and 75 years old in good health.

Partial CDR3 DNA: TGTGCCAGCAGTAACCCGGGACTAGCGGGAGTCGAG. This sequence encodes CASSNPGLAGVE. The entire CDR3 protein is CASSNPGLAGVEQYF. The rearrangement links TRBV6-2 or TRBV6-3 to TRBJ2-7; TRBD2 agrees at 14 bases. The read stops 3 residues short of the end of the CDR3; the missing end is completed from the germline J gene. The CDR3 is 15 residues long. Germline V lookup: CDR1 MNHEY, CDR2 SVGEGT. Trimming took 5 bases from V and 6 from J; bases not matched to a gene: 6.